One and the same sample provided the 18 T cell receptor beta chains below, sequenced in a study of OX40 agonist ivuxolimab in advanced cancers. This table comes from immunoSEQ multiplex PCR, and its TCRdb copy is limited to in-frame clones, with some not included. The table includes 30,000 to 35,000 clones, 79% detected once. The source was CD4+ or CD8+ T cells sorted from blood, collected in a trial of the OX40 agonist ivuxolimab. The receptors stem from an adult with an advanced solid tumor such as melanoma, head and neck, liver or kidney cancer.

The chain joins TRBV5-4 to TRBJ1-2; the D is unclear. The CDR3 has 15 residues. CDR1 is SGHNT, CDR2 YYREEE, per germline (reference sequence). The V gene lost 3 bases and the J gene lost 4 bases, with 16 bases spanning the gap. In DNA, the CDR3 is TGTGCCAGCAGCTCCGTTGACTCCGCGTCCTATGGCTACACCTTC. It translates to CASSSVDSASYGYTF.

The chain carries TRBV7-8 and TRBJ2-1, with D maybe TRBD2 (5 bases). Looked up from germline, CDR1 is SGHVS and CDR2 is FQNEAQ. This CDR3 has 15 residues. Trimming removed 4 bases at V and 2 bases at J, with 12 bases between. The CDR3 coding sequence is TGTGCCAGCAGCTACGATCGGGAAACCTACAATGAGCAGTTCTTC. This translates into CASSYDRETYNEQFF.

This sequence joins TRBV5-1 and TRBJ1-2; maybe TRBD1 (6 bases). This CDR3 is built from 14 residues. V dropped 6 bases and J dropped 2 bases, with 14 bases sitting between them. Per germline, CDR1 SGHRS and CDR2 YFSETQ. In nucleotides, the CDR3 is TGCGCCAGCACCCCGGGGGCAGGCAACTATGGCTACACCTTC. It yields the protein CASTPGAGNYGYTF.

This clone was recorded once. The V gene is TRBV29-1, the J gene TRBJ2-1; D possibly corresponds to TRBD1 (5 bases). This CDR3 has 13 residues. Between the trimmed V and J ends, which lost 5 bases and 6 bases, there was a span of 14 bases. Germline V gene sequence: CDR1 SQVTM, CDR2 ANQGSEA. CDR3 in DNA: TGCAGCGTTATAAATCGTAGGGGCAATGAGCAGTTCTTC. Protein product: CSVINRRGNEQFF.

This clone was seen a handful of times. This sequence joins TRBV7-2 and TRBJ2-3; the D gene is possibly TRBD2 (6 bases). This CDR3 region has 15 residues. V dropped 5 bases and J dropped 2 bases, with 14 bases sitting between them. Per the germline V gene, CDR1 is SGHTA and CDR2 is FQGNSA. CDR3: CASSNPGEATDTQYF. The CDR3 coding sequence is TGTGCCAGCAGCAATCCCGGGGAGGCCACAGATACGCAGTATTTT.

Only a few counts were recorded for this clone. The V and J genes are TRBV5-6 and TRBJ1-5; D uncertain. V dropped 4 bases and J dropped 0 bases, with 14 bases sitting between them. Germline-derived CDR1 and CDR2 are SGHDT and YYEEEE. The CDR3 runs to 16 residues. The CDR3 protein is CASSLWSRNSNQPQHF. The CDR3 coding sequence is TGTGCCAGCAGCCTATGGAGTAGGAATAGCAATCAGCCCCAGCATTTT.

The chain recombines TRBV2 with TRBJ1-1; 9 positions agree with TRBD1. V was clipped by 7 bases and J by 0 bases; unmatched bases: 3. The CDR3 loop spans 14 amino acids. CDR1 SNHLY and CDR2 FYNNEI come from the germline V gene. The CDR3 DNA sequence: TGTGCCAGCATGTGGACAGGGGTGAACACTGAAGCTTTCTTT. Protein sequence: CASMWTGVNTEAFF. The full variable domain, in which reference TRBV2 and TRBJ1-1 provide the parts outside the CDR3, is EPEVTQTPSHQVTQMGQEVILRCVPISNHLYFYWYRQILGQKVEFLVSFYNNEISEKSEIFDDQFSVERPDGSNFTLKIRSTKLEDSAMYFCASMWTGVNTEAFFGQGTRLTVV.

The chain employs TRBV27 and TRBJ1-1, with D unresolved. Germline assignment: CDR1 MNHEY and CDR2 SMNVEV (reference sequence). Deletions cut 0 bases from V and 6 bases from J, with 20 bases between. CDR3 length: 17 amino acids. The CDR3 DNA reads TGTGCCAGCAGTTTATCGACGAACCGCCTTAATTCTCCTGAAGCTTTCTTT. Amino acids: CASSLSTNRLNSPEAFF.

This CDR3 is CASSPPDRPGETQYF. The CDR3 region has the DNA TGTGCCAGCAGTCCTCCCGACAGACCCGGAGAGACCCAGTACTTC. V is TRBV28 and J is TRBJ2-5; D might be TRBD1 (5 bases). Germline V gives CDR1 MDHEN, CDR2 SYDVKM. Trimming cost V 5 bases and J 4 bases, with 17 bases left between them. The CDR3 is 15 amino acids.

In DNA form, the CDR3 reads TGCGCCAGCAGCTTAGGGGACAGGCCTTACAATGAGCAGTTCTTC. It specifies CASSLGDRPYNEQFF. The J gene is TRBJ2-1, the V gene TRBV5-1, with 8 bases lining up with TRBD1. The ends lost 2 bases at V and 4 bases at J; junction bases unmatched: 5. This CDR3 contains 15 residues. Germline-derived CDR1 and CDR2 are SGHRS and YFSETQ.

The chain is built from TRBV30 and TRBJ2-5; D is perhaps TRBD1 or TRBD2 (6 bases each). The J call may be in error: the DNA end matches TRBJ2-7 better. From germline, CDR1 is GTSNPN and CDR2 SVGIG (reference sequence). This CDR3 spans 14 amino acids. In DNA form, the CDR3 reads TGTGCCTGGAACAAGAGGGGGGAACCTTACGAGCAGTACTTC. This gives the protein CAWNKRGEPYEQYF.

The chain recombines TRBV5-4 with TRBJ1-4; 8 positions match TRBD1. Germline values: CDR1 SGHNT, CDR2 YYREEE (reference sequence). The J segment lost 8 bases and the V segment lost 3 bases, leaving 12 bases of the junction unmatched. There are 16 residues in the CDR3. CDR3: CASSSTSGTGGEKLFF. The CDR3 DNA reads as TGTGCCAGCAGCTCGACCTCGGGGACAGGAGGGGAAAAACTGTTTTTT.

The chain couples TRBV28 to TRBJ2-3; 12 bases map to TRBD2. The CDR3 length is 15 residues. The germline V gene encodes CDR1 MDHEN and CDR2 SYDVKM. Unmatched junction bases numbered 6, after V lost 7 bases and J lost 4 bases. The CDR3 protein is CASKLLAGGADTQYF. CDR3 bases: TGTGCCAGCAAGCTACTAGCGGGGGGCGCAGATACGCAGTATTTT.

A few counts support this clone. The CDR3 is CASSLGTGTRETQYF. The DNA for the CDR3 is TGTGCCAGCAGCTTGGGGACAGGGACGAGAGAGACCCAGTACTTC. The rearrangement joins TRBV11-2 to TRBJ2-5, with 9 bases identical to TRBD1. The V segment lost 3 bases and the J segment 4 bases; nucleotides outside the gene matches: 6. The CDR3 is 15 amino acids. Germline-derived CDR1 and CDR2 are SGHAT and FQNNGV.

The chain uses TRBV28 and TRBJ2-4, with 7 bases aligning to TRBD2. Germline assignment: CDR1 MDHEN and CDR2 SYDVKM. The CDR3 loop spans 14 amino acids. J lost 9 bases, V lost 8 bases, and 13 bases had no gene match. The CDR3 DNA reads as TGTGCCAGCTGGGAGGGTGCGAGAAGCGGCATTCAGTACTTC. The encoded protein is CASWEGARSGIQYF. Based on the CDR3 plus reference TRBV28 and TRBJ2-4, the full variable domain is DVKVTQSSRYLVKRTGEKVFLECVQDMDHENMFWYRQDPGLGLRLIYFSYDVKMKEKGDIPEGYSVSREKKERFSLILESASTNQTSMYLCASWEGARSGIQYFGAGTRLSVL.

The CDR3 coding sequence is TGTGCCAGCAGTCCCCCAGGGGGGTACGAGCAGTACTTC. Its protein product is CASSPPGGYEQYF. The chain carries TRBV6-6 and TRBJ2-7; the D gene is possibly TRBD1 (7 bases). Germline CDR1 MNHNY, CDR2 SVGAGI (reference sequence). The CDR3 extends over 13 amino acids. Between the trimmed V and J ends, which lost 5 bases and 4 bases, there was a span of 12 bases.

A single count supports this clone. V is TRBV29-1 and J is TRBJ2-1; TRBD2 agrees at 7 bases. In germline, CDR1 is SQVTM, CDR2 ANQGSEA. Unmatched junction bases numbered 12, after V lost 5 bases and J lost 5 bases. CDR3 length: 15 amino acids. For the CDR3, the DNA is TGCAGCGTTTTGGGTCGCGGGAGTGGCGACAATGAGCAGTTCTTC. Protein product: CSVLGRGSGDNEQFF.

The gene calls are TRBV5-1 and TRBJ2-3; possible D gene TRBD2, 5 bases. CDR3 length equals 14 residues. V was pared by 0 bases and J by 0 bases, with 5 bases between. Germline assignment: CDR1 SGHRS and CDR2 YFSETQ. The CDR3 bases are TGCGCCAGCAGCTTGGGCGGGAGCACAGATACGCAGTATTTT. Amino acids: CASSLGGSTDTQYF.